This T cell receptor beta chain was identified during a study of blood T cell repertoires in COVID-19. On the study more broadly: Whether acute or convalescent, the COVID-19 samples came from the United States, Italy and Spain. From T cells, B-cell-depleted T cells, or PBMCs came the material, which was cDNA or gDNA.

This clone was seen once. Original handling: Estimated nucleated cell counts came from reference gene primer amplification. Sequenced by immunoSEQ multiplex PCR; TCRdb stores in-frame clones only, minus some. The DNA gave D and trimming, while V, J and clone size come from that table. The top ten clones hold approximately 8% of a sample with 200,000 or so clones, about 89% of them seen once. Cohort allocation depended upon clinical history that participants reported. The CDR3 is 14 amino acids. Germline V lookup: CDR1 MDHEN, CDR2 SYDVKM. With V trimmed by 5 bases and J by 7 bases, 9 bases remained unmatched.

This TCR was sampled from a woman aged 18-29 years who had recovered from COVID-19. V is TRBV28 and J is TRBJ2-7; 9 bases line up with TRBD1. What was sequenced was PBMCs or T cells enriched from blood (not recorded which). In DNA form, the CDR3 reads TGTGCCAGCAGTAGGGACAGGGAAGTCTGGGAGCAGTACTTC. Translating it yields CASSRDREVWEQYF. The full variable domain, in which reference TRBV28 and TRBJ2-7 provide the parts outside the CDR3, is DVKVTQSSRYLVKRTGEKVFLECVQDMDHENMFWYRQDPGLGLRLIYFSYDVKMKEKGDIPEGYSVSREKKERFSLILESASTNQTSMYLCASSRDREVWEQYFGPGTRLTVT.